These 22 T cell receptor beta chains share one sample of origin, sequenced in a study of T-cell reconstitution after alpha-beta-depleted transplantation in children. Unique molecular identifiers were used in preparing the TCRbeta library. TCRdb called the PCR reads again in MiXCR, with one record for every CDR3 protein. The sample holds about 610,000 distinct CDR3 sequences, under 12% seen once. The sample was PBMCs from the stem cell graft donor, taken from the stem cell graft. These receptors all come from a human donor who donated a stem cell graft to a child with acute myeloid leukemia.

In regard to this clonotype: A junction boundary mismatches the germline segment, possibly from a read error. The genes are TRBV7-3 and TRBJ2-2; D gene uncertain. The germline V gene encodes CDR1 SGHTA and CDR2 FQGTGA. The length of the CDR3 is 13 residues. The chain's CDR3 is CASGFNLWEELFF. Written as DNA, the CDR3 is TGTGCCAGCGGCTTCAATTTGTGGGAGGAGCTGTTTTTT. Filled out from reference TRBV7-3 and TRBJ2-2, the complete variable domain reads GAGVSQTPSNKVTEKGKYVELRCDPISGHTALYWYRQSLGQGPEFLIYFQGTGAADDSGLPNDRFFAVRPEGSVSTLKIQRTERGDSAVYLCASGFNLWEELFFGEGSRLTVL.

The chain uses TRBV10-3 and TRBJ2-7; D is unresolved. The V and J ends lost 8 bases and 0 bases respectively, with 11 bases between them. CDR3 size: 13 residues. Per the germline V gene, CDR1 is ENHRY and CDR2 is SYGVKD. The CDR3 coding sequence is TGTGCCATCGGAATAGTGGACTCCTACGAGCAGTACTTC. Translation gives CAIGIVDSYEQYF.

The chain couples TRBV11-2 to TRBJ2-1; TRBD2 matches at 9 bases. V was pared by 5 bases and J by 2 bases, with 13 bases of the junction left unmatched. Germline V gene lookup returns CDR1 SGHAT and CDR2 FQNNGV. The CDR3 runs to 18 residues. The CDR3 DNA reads TGTGCCAGCAGCCCGCCGAGGAGCGGGAGGATCGCCTACAATGAGCAGTTCTTC. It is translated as CASSPPRSGRIAYNEQFF.

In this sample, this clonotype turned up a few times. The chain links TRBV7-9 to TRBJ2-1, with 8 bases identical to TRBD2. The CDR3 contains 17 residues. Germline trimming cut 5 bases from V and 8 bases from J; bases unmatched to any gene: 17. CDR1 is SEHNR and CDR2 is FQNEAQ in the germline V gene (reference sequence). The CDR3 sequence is CASSLPSSREGLYEQFF. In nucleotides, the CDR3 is TGTGCCAGCAGCCTCCCCTCGTCTCGGGAGGGCCTGTATGAGCAGTTCTTC.

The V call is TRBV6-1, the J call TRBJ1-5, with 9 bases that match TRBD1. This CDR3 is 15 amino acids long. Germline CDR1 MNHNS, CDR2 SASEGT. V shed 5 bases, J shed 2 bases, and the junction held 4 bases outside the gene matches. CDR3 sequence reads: CASSKQGAGNQPQHF. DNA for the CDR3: TGTGCCAGCAGTAAACAGGGGGCAGGCAATCAGCCCCAGCATTTT.

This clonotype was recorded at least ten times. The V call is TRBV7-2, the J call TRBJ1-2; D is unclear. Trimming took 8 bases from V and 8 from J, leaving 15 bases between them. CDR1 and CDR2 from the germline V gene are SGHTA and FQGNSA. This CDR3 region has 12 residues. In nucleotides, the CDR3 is TGTGCCAGCCAGATCAGGCTAGGGGGCTACACCTTC. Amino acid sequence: CASQIRLGGYTF. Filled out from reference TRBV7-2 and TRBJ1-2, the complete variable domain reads GAGVSQSPSNKVTEKGKDVELRCDPISGHTALYWYRQSLGQGLEFLIYFQGNSAPDKSGLPSDRFSAERTGGSVSTLTIQRTQQEDSAVYLCASQIRLGGYTFGSGTRLTVV.

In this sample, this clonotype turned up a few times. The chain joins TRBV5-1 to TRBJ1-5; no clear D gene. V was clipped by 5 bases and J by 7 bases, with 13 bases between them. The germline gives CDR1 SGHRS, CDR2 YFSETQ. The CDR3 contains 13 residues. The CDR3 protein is CASRFGEGQPQHF. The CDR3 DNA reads TGCGCCAGCAGATTTGGCGAGGGACAGCCCCAGCATTTT.

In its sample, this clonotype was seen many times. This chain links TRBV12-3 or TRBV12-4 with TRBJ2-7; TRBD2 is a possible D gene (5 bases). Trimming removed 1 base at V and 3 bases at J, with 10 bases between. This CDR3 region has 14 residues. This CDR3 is CASSLEEAFYEQYF. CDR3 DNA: TGTGCCAGCAGTTTAGAGGAGGCGTTCTACGAGCAGTACTTC.

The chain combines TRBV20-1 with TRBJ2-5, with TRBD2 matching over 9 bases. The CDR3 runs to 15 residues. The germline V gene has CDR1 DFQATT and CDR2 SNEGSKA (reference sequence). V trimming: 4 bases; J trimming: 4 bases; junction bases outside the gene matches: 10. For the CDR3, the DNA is TGCAGTGCTATGCCCCCGGTAGCGGGAGCAGAGACCCAGTACTTC. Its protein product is CSAMPPVAGAETQYF.

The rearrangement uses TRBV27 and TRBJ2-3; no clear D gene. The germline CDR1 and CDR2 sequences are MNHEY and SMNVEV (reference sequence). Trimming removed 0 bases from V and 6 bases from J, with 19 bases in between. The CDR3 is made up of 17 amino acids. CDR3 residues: CASSLSAPRVRMDTQYF. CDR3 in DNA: TGTGCCAGCAGTTTATCAGCCCCTCGGGTTCGTATGGATACGCAGTATTTT.

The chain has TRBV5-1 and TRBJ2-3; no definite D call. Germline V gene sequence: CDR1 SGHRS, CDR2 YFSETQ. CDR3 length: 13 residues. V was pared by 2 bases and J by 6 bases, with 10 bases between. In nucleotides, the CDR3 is TGCGCCAGCAGCTTCCAGGACCATGATACGCAGTATTTT. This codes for CASSFQDHDTQYF.

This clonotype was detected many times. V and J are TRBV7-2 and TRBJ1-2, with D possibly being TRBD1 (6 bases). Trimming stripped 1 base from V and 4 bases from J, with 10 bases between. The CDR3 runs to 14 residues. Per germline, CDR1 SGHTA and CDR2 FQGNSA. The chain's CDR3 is CASSLGTASYGYTF. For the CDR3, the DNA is TGTGCCAGCAGCTTAGGGACAGCTAGCTATGGCTACACCTTC. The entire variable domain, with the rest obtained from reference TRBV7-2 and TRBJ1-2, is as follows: GAGVSQSPSNKVTEKGKDVELRCDPISGHTALYWYRQSLGQGLEFLIYFQGNSAPDKSGLPSDRFSAERTGGSVSTLTIQRTQQEDSAVYLCASSLGTASYGYTFGSGTRLTVV.

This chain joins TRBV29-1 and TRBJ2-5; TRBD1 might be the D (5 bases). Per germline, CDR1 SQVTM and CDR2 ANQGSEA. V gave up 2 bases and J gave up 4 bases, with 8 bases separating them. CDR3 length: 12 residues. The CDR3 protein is CSVEKGVETQYF. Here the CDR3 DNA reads TGCAGCGTTGAAAAAGGGGTAGAGACCCAGTACTTC. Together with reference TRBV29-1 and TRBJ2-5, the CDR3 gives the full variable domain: SAVISQKPSRDICQRGTSLTIQCQVDSQVTMMFWYRQQPGQSLTLIATANQGSEATYESGFVIDKFPISRPNLTFSTLTVSNMSPEDSSIYLCSVEKGVETQYFGPGTRLLVL.

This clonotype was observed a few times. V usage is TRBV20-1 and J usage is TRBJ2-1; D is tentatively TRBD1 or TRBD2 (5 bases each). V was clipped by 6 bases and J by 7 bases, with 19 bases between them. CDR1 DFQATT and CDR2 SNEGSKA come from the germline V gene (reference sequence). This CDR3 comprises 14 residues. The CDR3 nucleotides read TGCAGTGCACCGACGGGGCTACAAATAAATGAGCAGTTCTTC. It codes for CSAPTGLQINEQFF.

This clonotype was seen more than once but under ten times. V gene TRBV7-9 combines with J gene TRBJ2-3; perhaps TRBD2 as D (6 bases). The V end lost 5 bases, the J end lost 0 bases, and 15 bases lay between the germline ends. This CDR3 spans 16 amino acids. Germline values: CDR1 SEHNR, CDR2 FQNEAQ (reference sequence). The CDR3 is CASSRVSGLSTDTQYF. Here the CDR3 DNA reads TGTGCCAGCAGCCGGGTTAGCGGACTTAGCACAGATACGCAGTATTTT.

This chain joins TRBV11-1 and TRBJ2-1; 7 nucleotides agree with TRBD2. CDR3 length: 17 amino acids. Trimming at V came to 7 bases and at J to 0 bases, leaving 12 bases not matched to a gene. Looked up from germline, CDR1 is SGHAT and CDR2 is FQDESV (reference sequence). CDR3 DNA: TGTGCCAGCAAAACCGGGAGCGGGGCAAGCTCCTACAATGAGCAGTTCTTC. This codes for CASKTGSGASSYNEQFF.

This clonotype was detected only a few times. The DNA for the CDR3 is TGTGCCAGCAGTCCCCCCCTCCTAGCGGGGATTAGCTACGAGCAGTACTTC. Its translation: CASSPPLLAGISYEQYF. The chain couples TRBV6-2 or TRBV6-3 to TRBJ2-7; 9 bases line up with TRBD2. The CDR3 is 17 residues long. The V and J ends lost 5 bases and 3 bases, in that order; junction bases with no gene match: 14. Germline V gene data show CDR1 as MNHEY and CDR2 as SVGEGT.

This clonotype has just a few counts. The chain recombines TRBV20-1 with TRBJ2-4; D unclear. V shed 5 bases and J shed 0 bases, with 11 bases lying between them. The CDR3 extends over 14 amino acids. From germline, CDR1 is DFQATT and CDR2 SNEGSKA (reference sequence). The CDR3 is CSASELLAKNIQYF. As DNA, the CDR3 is TGCAGTGCTTCGGAACTTCTAGCCAAAAACATTCAGTACTTC.

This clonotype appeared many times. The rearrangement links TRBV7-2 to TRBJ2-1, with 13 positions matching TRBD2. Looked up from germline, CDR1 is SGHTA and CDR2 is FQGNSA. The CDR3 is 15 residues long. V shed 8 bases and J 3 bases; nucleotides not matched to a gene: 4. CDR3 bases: TGTGCCAGCCAGTGGACTAGCGGGAGCTACAATGAGCAGTTCTTC. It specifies CASQWTSGSYNEQFF.

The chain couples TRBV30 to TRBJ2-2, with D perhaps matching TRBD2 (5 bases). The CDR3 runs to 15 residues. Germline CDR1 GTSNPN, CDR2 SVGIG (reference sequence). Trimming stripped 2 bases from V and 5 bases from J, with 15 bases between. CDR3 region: CAWSQDGGDTGELFF. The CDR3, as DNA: TGTGCCTGGAGTCAGGATGGAGGAGATACCGGGGAGCTGTTTTTT.

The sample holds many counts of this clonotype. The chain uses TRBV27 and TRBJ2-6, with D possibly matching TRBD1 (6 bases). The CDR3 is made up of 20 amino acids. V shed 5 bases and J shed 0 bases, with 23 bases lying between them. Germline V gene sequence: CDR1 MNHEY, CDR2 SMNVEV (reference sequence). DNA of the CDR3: TGTGCCAGCAGTGCACAGGGCCAGCTTTATATTGGCTCTGGGGCCAACGTCCTGACTTTC. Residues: CASSAQGQLYIGSGANVLTF.

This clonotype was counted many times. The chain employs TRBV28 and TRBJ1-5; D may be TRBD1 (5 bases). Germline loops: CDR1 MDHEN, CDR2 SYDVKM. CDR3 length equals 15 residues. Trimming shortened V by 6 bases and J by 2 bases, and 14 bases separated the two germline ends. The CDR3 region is CASRKGGVGNQPQHF. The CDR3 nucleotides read TGTGCCAGCAGAAAGGGAGGGGTGGGCAATCAGCCCCAGCATTTT.